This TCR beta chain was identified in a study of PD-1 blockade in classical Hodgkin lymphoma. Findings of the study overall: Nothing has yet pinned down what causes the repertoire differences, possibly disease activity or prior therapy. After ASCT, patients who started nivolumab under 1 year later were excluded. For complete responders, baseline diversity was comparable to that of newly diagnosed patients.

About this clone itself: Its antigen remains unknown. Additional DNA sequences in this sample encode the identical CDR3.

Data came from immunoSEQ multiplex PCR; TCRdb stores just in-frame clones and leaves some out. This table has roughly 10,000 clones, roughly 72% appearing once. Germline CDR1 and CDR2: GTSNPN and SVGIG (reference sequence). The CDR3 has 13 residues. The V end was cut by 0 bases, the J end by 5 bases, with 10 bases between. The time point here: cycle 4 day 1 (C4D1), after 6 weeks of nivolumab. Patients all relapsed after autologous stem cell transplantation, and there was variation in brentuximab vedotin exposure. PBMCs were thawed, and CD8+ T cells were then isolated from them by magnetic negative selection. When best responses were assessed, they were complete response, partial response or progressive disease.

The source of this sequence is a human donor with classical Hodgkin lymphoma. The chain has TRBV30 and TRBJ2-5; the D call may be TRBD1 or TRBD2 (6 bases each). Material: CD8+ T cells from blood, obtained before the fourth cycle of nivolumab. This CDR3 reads CAWSVRGGETQYF. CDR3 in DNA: TGTGCCTGGAGTGTACGAGGGGGGGAGACCCAGTACTTC.